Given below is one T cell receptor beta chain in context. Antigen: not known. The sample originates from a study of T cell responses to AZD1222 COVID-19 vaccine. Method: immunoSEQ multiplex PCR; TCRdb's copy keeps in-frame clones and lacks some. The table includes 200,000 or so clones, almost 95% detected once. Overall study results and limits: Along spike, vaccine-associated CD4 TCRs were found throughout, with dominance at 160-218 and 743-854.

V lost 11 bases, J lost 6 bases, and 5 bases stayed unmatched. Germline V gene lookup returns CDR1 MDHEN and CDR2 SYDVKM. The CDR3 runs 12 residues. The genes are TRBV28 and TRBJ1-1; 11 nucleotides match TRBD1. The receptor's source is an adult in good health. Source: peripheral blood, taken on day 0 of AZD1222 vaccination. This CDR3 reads CAGGQGVSEAFF. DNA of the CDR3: TGTGCCGGGGGACAGGGGGTCTCTGAAGCTTTCTTT. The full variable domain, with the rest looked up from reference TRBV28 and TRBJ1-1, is DVKVTQSSRYLVKRTGEKVFLECVQDMDHENMFWYRQDPGLGLRLIYFSYDVKMKEKGDIPEGYSVSREKKERFSLILESASTNQTSMYLCAGGQGVSEAFFGQGTRLTVV.